These 6 T cell receptor beta chains came from one sample sequenced in a study of T cells in localized non-small cell lung cancer. The table came from immunoSEQ multiplex PCR; TCRdb's copy has only in-frame clones and leaves some out. The sample includes around 25,000 clones, roughly 90% of them seen just once. The sample here was peripheral blood, taken before any cancer treatment. These receptors were obtained from a female donor of 60 years or more with stage I lung adenocarcinoma.

V usage is TRBV18 and J usage is TRBJ2-1, with TRBD1 matching 7 bases. V was pared by 5 bases and J by 0 bases, with 4 bases of the junction left unmatched. This CDR3 is built from 15 residues. The germline gives CDR1 KGHSH, CDR2 LQKENI. The CDR3 coding sequence is TGTGCCAGCTCAGACAGGGCGAGCTCCTACAATGAGCAGTTCTTC. Translated: CASSDRASSYNEQFF.

This chain joins TRBV9 and TRBJ2-7, with D unclear. The germline V gene has CDR1 SGDLS and CDR2 YYNGEE. The V and J ends lost 3 bases and 4 bases respectively, with 17 bases between them. The CDR3 runs to 15 residues. The CDR3 region is CASSATPQLEYEQYF. CDR3 DNA: TGTGCCAGCAGCGCCACCCCCCAACTCGAATACGAGCAGTACTTC.

J is TRBJ2-1 and V is TRBV10-3; possibly TRBD1 for D (7 bases). The germline V and J ends were trimmed by 9 bases and 6 bases, with 12 bases remaining between them. CDR3 length equals 12 residues. Germline CDR1 ENHRY, CDR2 SYGVKD. CDR3 sequence reads: CAMAGQSNEQFF. As DNA, the CDR3 is TGTGCCATGGCGGGACAGTCCAATGAGCAGTTCTTC.

V is TRBV2 and J is TRBJ2-7, with a weak D call TRBD2 (6 bases). Trimming stripped 7 bases from V and 0 bases from J, with 10 bases between. The CDR3 is 13 amino acids. The germline gives CDR1 SNHLY, CDR2 FYNNEI. In DNA, the CDR3 is TGTGCCAGCAATCGGGGGAGCTCCTACGAGCAGTACTTC. Protein: CASNRGSSYEQYF.

This chain links TRBV19 with TRBJ1-1; D call uncertain. V shed 2 bases and J shed 1 base, with 5 bases lying between them. This CDR3 has 13 amino acids. Germline-derived CDR1 and CDR2 are LNHDA and SQIVND (reference sequence). This CDR3 reads CASSIWGNTEAFF. CDR3 sequence (DNA): TGTGCCAGTAGTATATGGGGGAACACTGAAGCTTTCTTT.

V is TRBV7-9 and J is TRBJ2-3; perhaps TRBD2 as D (5 bases). From germline, CDR1 is SEHNR and CDR2 FQNEAQ (reference sequence). The germline V and J ends were trimmed by 5 bases and 2 bases, with 14 bases remaining between them. This CDR3 has 15 amino acids. The CDR3 DNA is TGTGCCAGCAGCCGACACCTCGGGAACACAGATACGCAGTATTTT. Protein product: CASSRHLGNTDTQYF.